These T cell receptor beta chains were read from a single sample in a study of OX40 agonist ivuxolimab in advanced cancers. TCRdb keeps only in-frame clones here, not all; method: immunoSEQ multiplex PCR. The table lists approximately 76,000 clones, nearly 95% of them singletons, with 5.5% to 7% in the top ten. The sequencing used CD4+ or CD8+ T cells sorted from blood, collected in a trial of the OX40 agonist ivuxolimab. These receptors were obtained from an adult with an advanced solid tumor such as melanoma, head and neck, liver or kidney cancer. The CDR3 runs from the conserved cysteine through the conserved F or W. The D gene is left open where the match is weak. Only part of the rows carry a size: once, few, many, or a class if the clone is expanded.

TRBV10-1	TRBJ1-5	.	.	TGCGCCAGCAGTGAGTCGGCCAATCAGCCCCAGCATTTT	CASSESANQPQHF
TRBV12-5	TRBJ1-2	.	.	TGTGCTAGTGAAACAGAGAACTATGGCTACACCTTC	CASETENYGYTF
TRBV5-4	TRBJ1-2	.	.	TGTGCCAGCAGCCTAACAGGGTCCAGCGGCTACACCTTC	CASSLTGSSGYTF
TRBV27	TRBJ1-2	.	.	TGTGCCAGCAGTTTGGGAGGTGGAGGTGGCTACACCTTC	CASSLGGGGGYTF
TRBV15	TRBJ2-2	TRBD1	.	TGTGCCACCAGCAGAGCGGACAGGTCTCGCACCGGGGAGCTGTTTTTT	CATSRADRSRTGELFF
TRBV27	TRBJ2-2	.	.	TGTGCCAGCAGCCCATCAAGGGGACTTGTACGCGGTGGGACCGGGGAGCTGTTTTTT	CASSPSRGLVRGGTGELFF
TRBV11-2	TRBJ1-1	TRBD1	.	TGTGCCAGCAGCTTTTACAGGGGGCCAAACACTGAAGCTTTCTTT	CASSFYRGPNTEAFF
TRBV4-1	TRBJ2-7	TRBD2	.	TGCGCCAGCAGCCAAGTCATGGGGGGGGACGGCGAGCAGTACTTC	CASSQVMGGDGEQYF
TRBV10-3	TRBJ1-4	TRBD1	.	TGTGCCATCAGTCTTACAGGGGAAACTAATGAAAAACTGTTTTTT	CAISLTGETNEKLFF
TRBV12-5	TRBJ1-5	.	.	TGTGCTAGTGGTTTTGGTCAGCCCCAGCATTTT	CASGFGQPQHF
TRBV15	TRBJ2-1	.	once	TGTGCCACCAGCAGAGCCAGGGGACTATACAATGAGCAGTTCTTC	CATSRARGLYNEQFF
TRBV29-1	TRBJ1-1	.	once	TGCAGCGTTGAGGGGGGTTGGGCCACTGAAGCTTTCTTT	CSVEGGWATEAFF
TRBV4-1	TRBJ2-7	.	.	TGCGCCAGCAGCCAAGCGGCTAGCGCCGACAGGGAGCAGTACTTC	CASSQAASADREQYF
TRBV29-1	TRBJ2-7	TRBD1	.	TGCAGCGTTGAAGATCAGGGGGCAGGGTACGAGCAGTACTTC	CSVEDQGAGYEQYF
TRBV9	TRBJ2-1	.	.	TGTGCCAGCAGCGTAGGGGGAGCGACCTCCTACAATGAGCAGTTCTTC	CASSVGGATSYNEQFF
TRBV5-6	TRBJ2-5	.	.	TGTGCCAGCAGCTTAACAGGGTGGAAGACCCAGTACTTC	CASSLTGWKTQYF
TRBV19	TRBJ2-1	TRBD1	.	TGTGCCAGTAGTACGTGGGGACAGGGGGGGAATGAGCAGTTCTTC	CASSTWGQGGNEQFF
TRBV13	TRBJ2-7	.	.	TGTGCCAGCAGCCCCCGAGGCCGCCGTGGGGAGCAGTACTTC	CASSPRGRRGEQYF
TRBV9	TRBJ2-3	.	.	TGTGCCAGCAGCCCTTCGGGCGGAGATACGCAGTATTTT	CASSPSGGDTQYF
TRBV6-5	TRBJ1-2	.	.	TGTGCCAGCAGTTACTCGAGCCAGGGTAATGGCTACACCTTC	CASSYSSQGNGYTF
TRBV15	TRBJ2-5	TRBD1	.	TGTGCCACCAGCAGACTACAGGGGGTTGAGACCCAGTACTTC	CATSRLQGVETQYF
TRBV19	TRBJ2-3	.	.	TGTGCCAGTAGCGACAGGTGGGATCAGTATTTT	CASSDRWDQYF
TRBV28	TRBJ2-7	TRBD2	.	TGTGCCAGCACCTCGGGACTAGCGGGATCCCCCCGGGTCTACGAGCAGTACTTC	CASTSGLAGSPRVYEQYF
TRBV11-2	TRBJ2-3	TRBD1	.	TGTGCCAGCAGCTTCTTTCGACAGGGGACAGATACGCAGTATTTT	CASSFFRQGTDTQYF
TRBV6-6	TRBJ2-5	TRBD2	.	TGTGCCAGCAGTTTAGCGGGAGAGACCCAGTACTTC	CASSLAGETQYF
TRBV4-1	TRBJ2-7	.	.	TGCGCCAGCAGCCAAGATAAGGGGGGGACAAGCCTCTACGAGCAGTACTTC	CASSQDKGGTSLYEQYF
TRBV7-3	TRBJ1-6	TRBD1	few	TGTGCCAGCAGCCTCCGTCCCTGGACAGGGGGCTCCTATAATTCACCCCTCCACTTT	CASSLRPWTGGSYNSPLHF
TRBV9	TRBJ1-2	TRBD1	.	TGTGCCAGCAGCGTAGAGACACCGCCAGGACAGGCTTCTAACTATGGCTACACCTTC	CASSVETPPGQASNYGYTF
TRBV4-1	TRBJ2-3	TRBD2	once	TGCGCCAGCAGCCAAGATTGGACGGGACTAGCCTCAGATACGCAGTATTTT	CASSQDWTGLASDTQYF
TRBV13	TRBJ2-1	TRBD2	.	TGTGCCAGCAGCGTAGCGGGAGGGCCCTACAATGAGCAGTTCTTC	CASSVAGGPYNEQFF
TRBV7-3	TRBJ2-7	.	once	TGTGCCAGCAGCTTAATTTTATCCCGCGGGGGCCACTCCTACGAGCAGTACTTC	CASSLILSRGGHSYEQYF
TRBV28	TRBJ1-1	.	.	TGTGCCAGCAGTTTTAGGGCCGGGCACACTGAAGCTTTCTTT	CASSFRAGHTEAFF
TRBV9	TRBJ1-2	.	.	TGTGCCAGCAGCGTAGCAAGGAGCGGCTATGGCTACACCTTC	CASSVARSGYGYTF
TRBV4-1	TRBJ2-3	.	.	TGCGCCAGCATTGGCGGTGCCGGAGATACGCAGTATTTT	CASIGGAGDTQYF
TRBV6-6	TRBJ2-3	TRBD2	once	TGTGCCAGCAGTTTCGGGACTACCGCCACAGATACGCAGTATTTT	CASSFGTTATDTQYF
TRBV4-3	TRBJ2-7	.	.	TGCGCCAGCAGCCAAGATAAGGGTTACGAGCAGTACTTC	CASSQDKGYEQYF
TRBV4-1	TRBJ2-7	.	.	TGCGCCAGCAGCCGAGCCGTCGCGGCCTACGAGCAGTACTTC	CASSRAVAAYEQYF
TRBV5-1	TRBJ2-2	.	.	TGCGCCAGCAGCACAGGGGGGGCCGGGGAGCTGTTTTTT	CASSTGGAGELFF
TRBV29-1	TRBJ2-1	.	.	TGCAGCGTTGAGTCGGGCGGCCTGAGCTCCTACAATGAGCAGTTCTTC	CSVESGGLSSYNEQFF
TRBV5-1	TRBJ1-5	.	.	TGCGCCAGCAGCCCCGAGGGGGGGGGCAATCAGCCCCAGCATTTT	CASSPEGGGNQPQHF
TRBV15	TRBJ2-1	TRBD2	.	TGTGCCACCAGCAGAGATAGGTTGGCAGCGGGAGAGAGTAATGAGCAGTTCTTC	CATSRDRLAAGESNEQFF
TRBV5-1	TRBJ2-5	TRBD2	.	TGCGCCAGCAGCTTGGGCGGGGGGGCTCGTGAGACCCAGTACTTC	CASSLGGGARETQYF
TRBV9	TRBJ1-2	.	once	TGTGCCAGCAGCGCGTCGGGATCGGGGTATGGCTACACCTTC	CASSASGSGYGYTF
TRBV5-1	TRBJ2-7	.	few	TGCGCCAGCAGCTTGGCCAGGGGGGACTACGAGCAGTACTTC	CASSLARGDYEQYF
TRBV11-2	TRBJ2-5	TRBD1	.	TGTGCCAGCAGCCCTGGGACAGGTGTAGAGACCCAGTACTTC	CASSPGTGVETQYF
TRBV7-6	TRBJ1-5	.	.	TGTGCCAGCAGCTCGGGGGGGGCCGGCCAGCCCCAGCATTTT	CASSSGGAGQPQHF
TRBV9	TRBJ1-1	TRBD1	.	TGTGCCAGCAGCGTAGTGCAAGACAGGGGATTTGAAGCTTTCTTT	CASSVVQDRGFEAFF
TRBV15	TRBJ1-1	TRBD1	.	TGTGCCACCAGCAGAGATCCGTTGGACAGGGATCGGAACACTGAAGCTTTCTTT	CATSRDPLDRDRNTEAFF
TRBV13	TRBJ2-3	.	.	TGTGCCAGCAGTCCTGGGGCAGATACGCAGTATTTT	CASSPGADTQYF
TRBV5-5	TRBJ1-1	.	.	TGTGCCAGCAGCTTGGGGGGCGGCACTGAAGCTTTCTTT	CASSLGGGTEAFF
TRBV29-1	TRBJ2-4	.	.	TGCAGCGCAGGCGAAAACATTCAGTACTTC	CSAGENIQYF
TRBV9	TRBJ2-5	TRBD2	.	TGTGCCAGCAGCGTGGGACTAGCGGGAGCGCGAGAGACCCAGTACTTC	CASSVGLAGARETQYF
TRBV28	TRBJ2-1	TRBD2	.	TGTGCCAGCAGTTTTGGTGGACTAGCCTCCAGTGAGCAGTTCTTC	CASSFGGLASSEQFF
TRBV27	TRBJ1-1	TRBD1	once	TGTGCCAGCAGCCCGGACAGGGCTCGACCTGAAGCTTTCTTT	CASSPDRARPEAFF
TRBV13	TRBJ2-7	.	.	TGTGCCAGCAGCTTAGTTACCTACGAGCAGTACTTC	CASSLVTYEQYF